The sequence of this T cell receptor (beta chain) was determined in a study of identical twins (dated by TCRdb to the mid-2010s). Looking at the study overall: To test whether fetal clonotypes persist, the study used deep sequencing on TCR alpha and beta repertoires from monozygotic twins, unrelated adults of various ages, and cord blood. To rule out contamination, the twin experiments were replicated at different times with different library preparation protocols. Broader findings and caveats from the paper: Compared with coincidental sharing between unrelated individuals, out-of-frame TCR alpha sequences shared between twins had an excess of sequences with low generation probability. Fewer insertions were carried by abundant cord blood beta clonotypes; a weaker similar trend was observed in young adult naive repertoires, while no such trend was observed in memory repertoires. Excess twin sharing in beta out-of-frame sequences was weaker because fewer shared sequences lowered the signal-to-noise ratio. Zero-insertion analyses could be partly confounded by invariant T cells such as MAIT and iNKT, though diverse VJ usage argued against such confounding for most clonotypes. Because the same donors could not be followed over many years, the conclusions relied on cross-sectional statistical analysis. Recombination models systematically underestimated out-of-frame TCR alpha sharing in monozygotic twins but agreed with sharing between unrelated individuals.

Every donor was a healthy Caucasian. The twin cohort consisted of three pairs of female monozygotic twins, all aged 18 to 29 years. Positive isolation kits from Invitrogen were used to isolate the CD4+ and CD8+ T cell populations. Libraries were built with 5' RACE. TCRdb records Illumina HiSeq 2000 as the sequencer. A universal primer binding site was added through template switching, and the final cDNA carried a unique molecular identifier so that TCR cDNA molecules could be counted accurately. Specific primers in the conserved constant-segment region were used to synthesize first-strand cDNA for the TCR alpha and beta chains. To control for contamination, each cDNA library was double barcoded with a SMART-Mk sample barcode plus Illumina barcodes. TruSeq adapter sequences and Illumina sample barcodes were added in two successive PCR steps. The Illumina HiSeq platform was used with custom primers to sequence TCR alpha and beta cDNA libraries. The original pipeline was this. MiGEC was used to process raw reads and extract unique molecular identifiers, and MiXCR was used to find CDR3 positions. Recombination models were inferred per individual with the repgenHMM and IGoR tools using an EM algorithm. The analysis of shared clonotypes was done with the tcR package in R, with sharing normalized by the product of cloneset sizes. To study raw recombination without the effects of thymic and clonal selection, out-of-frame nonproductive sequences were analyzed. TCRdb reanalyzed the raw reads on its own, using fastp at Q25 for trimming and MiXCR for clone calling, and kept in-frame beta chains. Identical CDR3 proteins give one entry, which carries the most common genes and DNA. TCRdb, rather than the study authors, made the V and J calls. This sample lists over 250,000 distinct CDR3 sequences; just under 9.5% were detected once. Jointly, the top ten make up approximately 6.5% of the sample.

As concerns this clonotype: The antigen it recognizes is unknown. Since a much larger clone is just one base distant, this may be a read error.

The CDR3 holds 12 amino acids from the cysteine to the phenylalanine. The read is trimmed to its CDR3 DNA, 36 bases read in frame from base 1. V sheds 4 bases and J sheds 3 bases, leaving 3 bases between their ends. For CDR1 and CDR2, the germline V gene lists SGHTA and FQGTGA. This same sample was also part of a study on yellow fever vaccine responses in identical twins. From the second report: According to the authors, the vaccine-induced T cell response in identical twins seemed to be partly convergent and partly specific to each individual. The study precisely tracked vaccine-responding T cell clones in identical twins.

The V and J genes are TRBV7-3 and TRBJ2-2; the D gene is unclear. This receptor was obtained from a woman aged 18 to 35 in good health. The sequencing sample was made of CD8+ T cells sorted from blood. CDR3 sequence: CASSSYTGELFF. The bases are TGTGCCAGCAGCTCCTACACCGGGGAGCTGTTTTTT.